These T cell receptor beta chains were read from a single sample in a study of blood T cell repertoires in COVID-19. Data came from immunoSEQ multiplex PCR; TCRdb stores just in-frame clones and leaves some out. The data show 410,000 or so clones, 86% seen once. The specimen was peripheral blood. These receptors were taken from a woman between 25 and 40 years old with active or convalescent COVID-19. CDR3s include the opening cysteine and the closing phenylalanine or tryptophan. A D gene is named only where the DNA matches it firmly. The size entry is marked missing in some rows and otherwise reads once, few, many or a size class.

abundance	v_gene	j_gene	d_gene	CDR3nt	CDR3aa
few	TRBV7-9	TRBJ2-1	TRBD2	TGTGCCAGCAGCTTACGCGGGGGGTACTACAATGAGCAGTTCTTC	CASSLRGGYYNEQFF
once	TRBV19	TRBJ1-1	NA	TGTGCCAGTACTGATCCAGGCTTGAACACTGAAGCTTTCTTT	CASTDPGLNTEAFF
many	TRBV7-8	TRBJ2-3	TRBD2	TGTGCCAGCAGACCGACTAGCGGGGCCCTCACAGATACGCAGTATTTT	CASRPTSGALTDTQYF
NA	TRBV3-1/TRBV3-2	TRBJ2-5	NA	TGTGCCAGCAGCCAAGATTACGGGGTCCAAGAGACCCAGTACTTC	CASSQDYGVQETQYF
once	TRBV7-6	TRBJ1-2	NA	TGTGCCAGCAGCCCGTCCGGGGGGGCGGGTGATGGCTACACCTTC	CASSPSGGAGDGYTF
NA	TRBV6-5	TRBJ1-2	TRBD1	TGTGCCAGCAGTAACCGGGACAGGGTTCCCTACACCTTC	CASSNRDRVPYTF
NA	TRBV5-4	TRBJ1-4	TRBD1	TGTGCCAGCAGCTCTGACAGGGGCCTTGAAAAACTGTTTTTT	CASSSDRGLEKLFF
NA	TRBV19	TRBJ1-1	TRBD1	TGTGCCAGTAGGACAGGGCAGAACACTGAAGCTTTCTTT	CASRTGQNTEAFF
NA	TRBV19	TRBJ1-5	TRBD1	TGTGCCAGTAGTAGTCGACAGGGAAGCAATCAGCCCCAGCATTTT	CASSSRQGSNQPQHF
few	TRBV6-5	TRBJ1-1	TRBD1	TGTGCCAGCAGAGACAGGGCCCACACTGAAGCTTTCTTT	CASRDRAHTEAFF
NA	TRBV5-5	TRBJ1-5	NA	TGTGCCAGCAGCCCGGGACTTAATCAGCCCCAGCATTTT	CASSPGLNQPQHF
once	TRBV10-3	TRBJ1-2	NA	TGTGCCATCCCATCCCCCAGGTCGGGCTACACCTTC	CAIPSPRSGYTF
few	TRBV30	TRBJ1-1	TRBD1	TGTGCCTGCAACCCAAGGACAGGGGTTGGGGCTTTCTTT	CACNPRTGVGAFF
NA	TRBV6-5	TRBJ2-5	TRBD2	TGTGCCAGCACCGAAATAGCGGGGGGTCAGACCCAGTACTTC	CASTEIAGGQTQYF
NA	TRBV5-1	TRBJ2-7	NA	TGCGCCAGCAAGGTGGGAGCTCCCCCCTACGAGCAGTACTTC	CASKVGAPPYEQYF
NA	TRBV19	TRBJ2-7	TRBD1	TGTGCCAGTAGTAGGGACAGGGTGGCGGTCGAGCAGTACTTC	CASSRDRVAVEQYF
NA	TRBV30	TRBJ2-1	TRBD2	TGTGCCTGGGAGGGTCCTAGCGGGATGTACAGTGAGCAGTTCTTC	CAWEGPSGMYSEQFF
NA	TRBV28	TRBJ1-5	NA	TGTGCCAGCAGTTTAGGTGTTAAAGGGAGTGGCCAGCCCCAGCATTTT	CASSLGVKGSGQPQHF
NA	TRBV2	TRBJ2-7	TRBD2	TGTGCCAGCAGTGAAGCCCAGCGGGGGTACTACGAGCAGTACTTC	CASSEAQRGYYEQYF
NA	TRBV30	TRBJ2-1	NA	TGTGCTTGTGACATGCGGGGAAGGGTCAATGAGCAGTTCTTC	CACDMRGRVNEQFF
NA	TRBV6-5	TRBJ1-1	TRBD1	TGTGCCAGCAGGACAGGGGGCCAAGCTGAAGCTTTCTTT	CASRTGGQAEAFF
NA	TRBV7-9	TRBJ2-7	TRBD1	TGTGCCAGCAGCTTTTTGGGACAGGGATACCACGAGCAGTACTTC	CASSFLGQGYHEQYF
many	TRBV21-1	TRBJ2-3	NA	TGTGCCAGCGGATCAGGGGGCGCAGATACGCAGTATTTT	CASGSGGADTQYF
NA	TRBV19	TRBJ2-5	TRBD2	TGTGCCAGTAGTATGGGTGGACTAGAGGAGACCCAGTACTTC	CASSMGGLEETQYF